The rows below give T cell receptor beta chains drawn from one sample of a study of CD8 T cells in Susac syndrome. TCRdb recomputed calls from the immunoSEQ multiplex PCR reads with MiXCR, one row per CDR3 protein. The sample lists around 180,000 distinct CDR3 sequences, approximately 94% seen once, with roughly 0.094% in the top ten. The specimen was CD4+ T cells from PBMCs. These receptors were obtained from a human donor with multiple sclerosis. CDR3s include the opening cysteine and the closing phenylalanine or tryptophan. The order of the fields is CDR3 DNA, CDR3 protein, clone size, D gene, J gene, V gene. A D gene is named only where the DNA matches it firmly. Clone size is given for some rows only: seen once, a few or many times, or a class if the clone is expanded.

DNA: TGTGCCAGCAGCCCCGCTATCGGTGGAAACACCATATATTTT
CDR3: CASSPAIGGNTIYF
size: .
D: .
J: TRBJ1-3
V: TRBV11-2

DNA: TGTGCCAGTAGCTTAGGACAGAGATACTCACCCCTCCACTTT
CDR3: CASSLGQRYSPLHF
size: .
D: .
J: TRBJ1-6
V: TRBV19

DNA: TGTGCCAGCAGCGAACGGGCGGGACAGCTGAACACTGAAGCTTTCTTT
CDR3: CASSERAGQLNTEAFF
size: .
D: TRBD1
J: TRBJ1-1
V: TRBV7-3

DNA: TGTGCCAGCTCACTAGAGGTCTACACAGATACGCAGTATTTT
CDR3: CASSLEVYTDTQYF
size: .
D: .
J: TRBJ2-3
V: TRBV18

DNA: TGTGCCAGCTCCCCCGGGACAGGGCACAATCAGCCCCAGCATTTT
CDR3: CASSPGTGHNQPQHF
size: .
D: TRBD1
J: TRBJ1-5
V: TRBV18

DNA: TGTGCCAGCAGCAGCCGAGAGGGACAGGGGCGCGAAGCTTTCTTT
CDR3: CASSSREGQGREAFF
size: .
D: TRBD1
J: TRBJ1-1
V: TRBV7-9

DNA: TGCAGCGGGGGGAGGGATGGAGCTGAAGCTTTCTTT
CDR3: CSGGRDGAEAFF
size: .
D: .
J: TRBJ1-1
V: TRBV29-1

DNA: TGTGCCAGCAGCGTAGCTACTGGGAGAGAGACCCAGTACTTC
CDR3: CASSVATGRETQYF
size: once
D: .
J: TRBJ2-5
V: TRBV9

DNA: TGTGCCAGCAGCTTGTTTGGGTCTAGCGGCGTGCAGTTCTTC
CDR3: CASSLFGSSGVQFF
size: .
D: TRBD2
J: TRBJ2-1
V: TRBV5-5

DNA: TGTGCCAGCAGCGTAGGGCGGGACAGTTCCGGCTACACCTTC
CDR3: CASSVGRDSSGYTF
size: .
D: TRBD1
J: TRBJ1-2
V: TRBV9

DNA: TGCAGCGTTGAAGACACCCCCCCGGGACCGAAGTACTTC
CDR3: CSVEDTPPGPKYF
size: .
D: .
J: TRBJ2-7
V: TRBV29-1

DNA: TGTGCCATCAGTGAGTCCCGGTGGAGAGGCCGCTCTGGAAACACCATATATTTT
CDR3: CAISESRWRGRSGNTIYF
size: .
D: .
J: TRBJ1-3
V: TRBV10-3

DNA: TGTGCCAGCAGTTTAATTAGTACTGAAGCTTTCTTT
CDR3: CASSLISTEAFF
size: .
D: .
J: TRBJ1-1
V: TRBV28

DNA: TGTGCCACCAAGGCAGGCAGCACGAACACCGGGGAGCTGTTTTTT
CDR3: CATKAGSTNTGELFF
size: .
D: .
J: TRBJ2-2
V: TRBV2

DNA: TGCAGTGCTCCCCCTAGCGGGGGGGGTTACGAGCAGTACTTC
CDR3: CSAPPSGGGYEQYF
size: .
D: TRBD2
J: TRBJ2-7
V: TRBV20-1

DNA: TGTGCCAGCAGCCCTACAAATTCGCCGGGACTAGCGGCCTACAATGAGCAGTTCTTC
CDR3: CASSPTNSPGLAAYNEQFF
size: .
D: TRBD2
J: TRBJ2-1
V: TRBV9

DNA: TGCGCCAGCAGCTTGGAGGAGAATTCACCCCTCCACTTT
CDR3: CASSLEENSPLHF
size: .
D: .
J: TRBJ1-6
V: TRBV5-1

DNA: TGCAGTGCTAGGTGGTTGCTAGCGGCAGATACGCAGTATTTT
CDR3: CSARWLLAADTQYF
size: .
D: TRBD2
J: TRBJ2-3
V: TRBV20-1